This T cell receptor beta chain was sequenced in a study of cytomegalovirus exposure and HLA in healthy donors. Study results and caveats: According to a later analysis, TCR clusters from the first cohort tended to co-occur in the 100 to 150 validation repertoires. As was reported, the classifier diagnosed cytomegalovirus status with high specificity and sensitivity.

Only in-frame clones appear in the TCRdb table, and some are missing; sequencing was by immunoSEQ multiplex PCR. Of approximately 49,000 clones listed, 92% are singletons. As concerns this clone: Its matching antigen is unknown.

Germline values: CDR1 LGHNT, CDR2 FRNRAP. Trimming took 1 base from V and 0 from J; bases not matched to a gene: 5. The CDR3 totals 17 residues. The chain is built from TRBV12-5 and TRBJ2-2; 7 bases agree with TRBD1. The sequenced material came from PBMCs. The sequence was obtained from a man aged 18 to 29 in good health and CMV-seronegative. In nucleotides, the CDR3 is TGTGCTAGTGGTTTGGGGCAGACAGGGACGAACACCGGGGAGCTGTTTTTT. This gives the protein CASGLGQTGTNTGELFF.